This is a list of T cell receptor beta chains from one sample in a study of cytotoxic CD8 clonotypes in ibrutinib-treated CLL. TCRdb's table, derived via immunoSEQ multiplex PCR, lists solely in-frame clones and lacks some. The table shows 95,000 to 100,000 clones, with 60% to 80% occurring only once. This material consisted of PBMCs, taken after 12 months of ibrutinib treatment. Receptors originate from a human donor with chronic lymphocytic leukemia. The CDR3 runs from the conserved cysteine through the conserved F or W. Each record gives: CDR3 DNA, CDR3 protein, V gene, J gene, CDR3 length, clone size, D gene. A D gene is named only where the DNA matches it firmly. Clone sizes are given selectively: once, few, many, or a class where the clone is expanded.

DNA: TGCAGTGTGGTTGAGAGGTGGCAGTTCTTC
CDR3: CSVVERWQFF
V: TRBV20-1
J: TRBJ2-1
length: 10
size: once
D: -

DNA: TGTGCCAGCAGCCCACCGCGGGGGGGGTCAGATACGCAGTATTTT
CDR3: CASSPPRGGSDTQYF
V: TRBV7-2
J: TRBJ2-3
length: 15
size: -
D: TRBD2

DNA: TGCGCCAGCAGCCAATTAGACAGGGACACAGATACGCAGTATTTT
CDR3: CASSQLDRDTDTQYF
V: TRBV4-1
J: TRBJ2-3
length: 15
size: -
D: TRBD1

DNA: TGTGCCAGCAGCGTAGGGGACAGACCCTCCTACGAGCAGTACTTC
CDR3: CASSVGDRPSYEQYF
V: TRBV9
J: TRBJ2-7
length: 15
size: -
D: TRBD1

DNA: TGCGCCAGCAGCCCCGGACAGGGCGATACGCAGTATTTT
CDR3: CASSPGQGDTQYF
V: TRBV5-1
J: TRBJ2-3
length: 13
size: -
D: TRBD1

DNA: TGTGCCAGCAGCATACAGGGAAGGGGCGATACGCAGTATTTT
CDR3: CASSIQGRGDTQYF
V: TRBV7-3
J: TRBJ2-3
length: 14
size: -
D: -

DNA: TGTGCCAGCAGTTTCTGGGGGTCGGGGAGCAATCAGCCCCAGCATTTT
CDR3: CASSFWGSGSNQPQHF
V: TRBV28
J: TRBJ1-5
length: 16
size: -
D: -

DNA: TGTGCCAGCTCACCACTCCGCCAGAACACTGAAGCTTTCTTT
CDR3: CASSPLRQNTEAFF
V: TRBV18
J: TRBJ1-1
length: 14
size: few
D: -

DNA: TGTGCCACCAGACAAAGGACCGGGACAGTGGAAGAGACCCAGTACTTC
CDR3: CATRQRTGTVEETQYF
V: TRBV10-3
J: TRBJ2-5
length: 16
size: -
D: TRBD1

DNA: TGTGCCAGCAGCTTGATGATAGGGAATTCACCCCTCCACTTT
CDR3: CASSLMIGNSPLHF
V: TRBV5-4
J: TRBJ1-6
length: 14
size: -
D: -

DNA: TGTGCCAGCAGCGTAGGGGGACTAGCGGGGGCGCACGAGCAGTACTTC
CDR3: CASSVGGLAGAHEQYF
V: TRBV9
J: TRBJ2-7
length: 16
size: -
D: TRBD2

DNA: TGCGCCAGCAGCCAACTTCAGGGGATAATGACCCTTAATGAAAAACTGTTTTTT
CDR3: CASSQLQGIMTLNEKLFF
V: TRBV4-1
J: TRBJ1-4
length: 18
size: -
D: -

DNA: TGTGCCAGCAGTTTCCTCGCGGGGGGGAGGGAGACCCAGTACTTC
CDR3: CASSFLAGGRETQYF
V: TRBV28
J: TRBJ2-5
length: 15
size: once
D: TRBD2

DNA: TGTGCCAGCAGTTACCAACCACAAGAGACCCAGTACTTC
CDR3: CASSYQPQETQYF
V: TRBV6-6
J: TRBJ2-5
length: 13
size: -
D: -

DNA: TGTGCCAGCAGTCCCCGGGACAGGGTGCGGGAGCAGTACTTC
CDR3: CASSPRDRVREQYF
V: TRBV27
J: TRBJ2-7
length: 14
size: -
D: TRBD1

DNA: TGTGCCAGCACCCGAAGGGAGCGGGGGGCCAGTCAGGAACAGTACTTC
CDR3: CASTRRERGASQEQYF
V: TRBV7-2
J: TRBJ2-7
length: 16
size: -
D: TRBD2

DNA: TGTGCCAGCAGTTTGTCCCGACAGTATAATTCACCCCTCCACTTT
CDR3: CASSLSRQYNSPLHF
V: TRBV28
J: TRBJ1-6
length: 15
size: -
D: -

DNA: TGTGCCAGCAGTCTTGACGTAGCTAACTATGGCTACACCTTC
CDR3: CASSLDVANYGYTF
V: TRBV5-4
J: TRBJ1-2
length: 14
size: -
D: -

DNA: TGTGCCAGCGGAGGAAGGGTTTCCTACGAGCAGTACTTC
CDR3: CASGGRVSYEQYF
V: TRBV27
J: TRBJ2-7
length: 13
size: -
D: -

DNA: TGTGCCAGCAGCTTGGCCGGGGGATTGAATGAGCAGTTCTTC
CDR3: CASSLAGGLNEQFF
V: TRBV5-4
J: TRBJ2-1
length: 14
size: -
D: -

DNA: TGTGCCAGCAGAGGTGAGGTAAATCAGCCCCAGCATTTT
CDR3: CASRGEVNQPQHF
V: TRBV2
J: TRBJ1-5
length: 13
size: once
D: -

DNA: TGTGCCAGCAGCGCCGCAGGGGGGGGCTCCGGGGAGCTGTTTTTT
CDR3: CASSAAGGGSGELFF
V: TRBV11-2
J: TRBJ2-2
length: 15
size: -
D: -

DNA: TGTGCCAGCTCACGACCGGGACAACCTGGGGATTTT
CDR3: CASSRPGQPGDF
V: TRBV18
J: TRBJ1-3
length: 12
size: few
D: -

DNA: TGTGCCAGCAGCTTAGGGGACAGGGGTACCTACGAGCAGTACTTC
CDR3: CASSLGDRGTYEQYF
V: TRBV7-9
J: TRBJ2-7
length: 15
size: -
D: TRBD1

DNA: TGTGCCAGTAGTATGGGACATCGCACCGGGGAGCTGTTTTTT
CDR3: CASSMGHRTGELFF
V: TRBV19
J: TRBJ2-2
length: 14
size: -
D: -

DNA: TGTGCCAGCAGCAATGAGTCGTGGTGGGATCAGCCCCAGCATTTT
CDR3: CASSNESWWDQPQHF
V: TRBV21-1
J: TRBJ1-5
length: 15
size: -
D: -

DNA: TGTGCCAGCAGCCTGTTAGCTGCTGGGACAGGGTATGGCTACACCTTC
CDR3: CASSLLAAGTGYGYTF
V: TRBV5-5
J: TRBJ1-2
length: 16
size: few
D: TRBD1

DNA: TGTGCCTGGAGTCCTACGACAGAAAAACTGTTTTTT
CDR3: CAWSPTTEKLFF
V: TRBV30
J: TRBJ1-4
length: 12
size: -
D: -

DNA: TGCGCCAGCAGCTTGGCTGGGCAGTTCACTGAAGCTTTCTTT
CDR3: CASSLAGQFTEAFF
V: TRBV5-1
J: TRBJ1-1
length: 14
size: -
D: -

DNA: TGTGCCAGCAGTGAAGCCGACAGGGGCAATCAGCCCCAGCATTTT
CDR3: CASSEADRGNQPQHF
V: TRBV2
J: TRBJ1-5
length: 15
size: -
D: TRBD1

DNA: TGTGCCAGCAGCTTAGCCCAGGGATTCTCCTACGAGCAGTACTTC
CDR3: CASSLAQGFSYEQYF
V: TRBV7-8
J: TRBJ2-7
length: 15
size: -
D: -

DNA: TGCGCCAGCAGCCAAGATGTTTTCGCCGGTGGGGTCCAAGAGACCCAGTACTTC
CDR3: CASSQDVFAGGVQETQYF
V: TRBV4-3
J: TRBJ2-5
length: 18
size: -
D: -

DNA: TGTGCCAGCAGTTTATCCTGGACAGGACGGAACGAGCAGTACTTC
CDR3: CASSLSWTGRNEQYF
V: TRBV6-1
J: TRBJ2-7
length: 15
size: -
D: TRBD1

DNA: TGTGCCAGTAGTATTGGCGGAGCCTCTGGAAACACCATATATTTT
CDR3: CASSIGGASGNTIYF
V: TRBV19
J: TRBJ1-3
length: 15
size: -
D: -

DNA: TGTGCCAGCAGCCCGAGGGCAGGGGGCACAGATACGCAGTATTTT
CDR3: CASSPRAGGTDTQYF
V: TRBV11-3
J: TRBJ2-3
length: 15
size: -
D: -

DNA: TGCGCCAGCAGACCGAGCGGGGGGCTCTCCTCCTACAATGAGCAGTTCTTC
CDR3: CASRPSGGLSSYNEQFF
V: TRBV5-1
J: TRBJ2-1
length: 17
size: -
D: TRBD2

DNA: TGTGCCAGCAGCTCCTTATCTACTTCCAATCAGCCCCAGCATTTT
CDR3: CASSSLSTSNQPQHF
V: TRBV7-8
J: TRBJ1-5
length: 15
size: few
D: -

DNA: TGTGCTAGCAGCCGGACACAAGAAGAGACCCAGTACTTC
CDR3: CASSRTQEETQYF
V: TRBV7-7
J: TRBJ2-5
length: 13
size: -
D: -

DNA: TGTGCCAGCAGGCAGGGGGCGCGAGGCTACACCTTC
CDR3: CASRQGARGYTF
V: TRBV2
J: TRBJ1-2
length: 12
size: few
D: TRBD1

DNA: TGTGCCAGCAGTCCCTCGGCCAGGGGAGTGCAGCCCCAGCATTTT
CDR3: CASSPSARGVQPQHF
V: TRBV28
J: TRBJ1-5
length: 15
size: -
D: -

DNA: TGTGCCAGCAGCCGAGGGACAGGGAGCTACGAGCAGTACTTC
CDR3: CASSRGTGSYEQYF
V: TRBV4-2
J: TRBJ2-7
length: 14
size: once
D: TRBD1

DNA: TGTGCCAGCAGCCCCTTAGGACTGAGCACAGATACGCAGTATTTT
CDR3: CASSPLGLSTDTQYF
V: TRBV11-3
J: TRBJ2-3
length: 15
size: -
D: -

DNA: TGTGCCAGCAGTGAAGGACGGGTGGGGTTCTTTGGCTACACCTTC
CDR3: CASSEGRVGFFGYTF
V: TRBV6-1
J: TRBJ1-2
length: 15
size: -
D: -

DNA: TGTGCCAGCAGCTTGGAAACCTACGAGCAGTACTTC
CDR3: CASSLETYEQYF
V: TRBV7-2
J: TRBJ2-7
length: 12
size: -
D: -

DNA: TGCGCCAGCAGCCGTCGGCCGATCTCTGGAAACACCATATATTTT
CDR3: CASSRRPISGNTIYF
V: TRBV4-1
J: TRBJ1-3
length: 15
size: many
D: -

DNA: TGTGCCAGCAGCTTAGCTTCCGGGGGCCGGGGAAACACTGAAGCTTTCTTT
CDR3: CASSLASGGRGNTEAFF
V: TRBV11-3
J: TRBJ1-1
length: 17
size: -
D: -

DNA: TGTGCCAGCTCACTGGGACAGGGCCAGAATGGCTACACCTTC
CDR3: CASSLGQGQNGYTF
V: TRBV18
J: TRBJ1-2
length: 14
size: -
D: TRBD1

DNA: TGTGCCTGGGATGGGCTTTCGGCGCAGTTCTTC
CDR3: CAWDGLSAQFF
V: TRBV30
J: TRBJ2-1
length: 11
size: -
D: -

DNA: -
CDR3: CASSLWGPGAQPFF
V: TRBV5-4
J: TRBJ1-1
length: 14
size: few
D: -

DNA: TGTGCCAGCAGGGGAGCGGGGAGCGAAGAGCAGTACTTC
CDR3: CASRGAGSEEQYF
V: TRBV2
J: TRBJ2-7
length: 13
size: -
D: TRBD2

DNA: TGTGCCAGCAGCTCAGCGGACAGGCAGGAGACCCAGTACTTC
CDR3: CASSSADRQETQYF
V: TRBV11-2
J: TRBJ2-5
length: 14
size: -
D: TRBD1

DNA: TGTGCCAGCAGATTAGAGGAGGGGGCATACACTGAAGCTTTCTTT
CDR3: CASRLEEGAYTEAFF
V: TRBV11-3
J: TRBJ1-1
length: 15
size: -
D: TRBD1

DNA: TGTGCCACAGGACCCGGGGACAGCCCGCACGAGCAGTACTTC
CDR3: CATGPGDSPHEQYF
V: TRBV15
J: TRBJ2-7
length: 14
size: -
D: TRBD1

DNA: TGTGCCAGCAGCTTACACTACGAGCAGTACTTC
CDR3: CASSLHYEQYF
V: TRBV7-3
J: TRBJ2-7
length: 11
size: -
D: -

DNA: TGTGCCAGTAAAGCCCGGGACAGGGCCGAGCAGCCCCAGCATTTT
CDR3: CASKARDRAEQPQHF
V: TRBV19
J: TRBJ1-5
length: 15
size: -
D: TRBD1

DNA: TGTGCCAGCAGGGTATTGCGCCTAAACTATGGCTACACCTTC
CDR3: CASRVLRLNYGYTF
V: TRBV21-1
J: TRBJ1-2
length: 14
size: -
D: -